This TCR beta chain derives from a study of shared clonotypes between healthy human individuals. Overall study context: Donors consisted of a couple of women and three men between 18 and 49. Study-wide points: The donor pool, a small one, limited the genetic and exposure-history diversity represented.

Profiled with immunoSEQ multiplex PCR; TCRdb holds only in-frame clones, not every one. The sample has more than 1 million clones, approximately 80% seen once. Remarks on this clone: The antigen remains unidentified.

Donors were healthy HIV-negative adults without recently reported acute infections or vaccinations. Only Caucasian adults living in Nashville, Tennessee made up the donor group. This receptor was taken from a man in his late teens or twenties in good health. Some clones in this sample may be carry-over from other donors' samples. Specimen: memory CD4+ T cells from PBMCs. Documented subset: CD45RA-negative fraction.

CDR3 in amino acids: CASSLTLGLLEQYF. The CDR3 coding sequence is TGTGCCAGCAGCTTAACTCTGGGGCTACTCGAGCAGTACTTC. This sequence joins TRBV7-2 and TRBJ2-7; D perhaps matches TRBD1 (5 bases). The CDR3 sequence is 14 residues long. The V gene lost 2 bases and the J gene lost 6 bases, with 14 bases spanning the gap. Germline loops: CDR1 SGHTA, CDR2 FQGNSA.